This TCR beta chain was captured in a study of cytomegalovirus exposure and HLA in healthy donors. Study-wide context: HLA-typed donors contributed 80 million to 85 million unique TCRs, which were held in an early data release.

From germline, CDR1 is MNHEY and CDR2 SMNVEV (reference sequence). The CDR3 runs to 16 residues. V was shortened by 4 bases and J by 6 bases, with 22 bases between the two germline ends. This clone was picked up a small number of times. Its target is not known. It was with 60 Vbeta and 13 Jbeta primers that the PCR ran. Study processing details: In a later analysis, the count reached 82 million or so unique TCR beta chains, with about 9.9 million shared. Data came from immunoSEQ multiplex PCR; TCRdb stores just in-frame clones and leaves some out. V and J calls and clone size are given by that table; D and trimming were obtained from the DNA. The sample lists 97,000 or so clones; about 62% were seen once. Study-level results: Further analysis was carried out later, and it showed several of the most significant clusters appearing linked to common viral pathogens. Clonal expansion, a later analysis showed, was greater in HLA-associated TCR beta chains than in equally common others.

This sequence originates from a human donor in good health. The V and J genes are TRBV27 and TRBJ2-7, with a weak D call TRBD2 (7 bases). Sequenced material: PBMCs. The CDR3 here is CASSSPGGPGRGEQYF. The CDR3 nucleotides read TGTGCCAGCAGTTCACCGGGGGGCCCGGGGCGGGGCGAGCAGTACTTC.